This TCR beta chain is drawn from a study of CD8+ T cells in alopecia areata. Study-wide background: Tofacitinib therapy took 6 to 18 months; 6 months off drug came after.

Treatment reported: oral pan-JAK inhibitor, 5-10 mg twice daily. Alopecia areata patients gave lesional scalp punch biopsies and peripheral blood samples. Investigators isolated RNA and reverse transcribed it into cDNA to act as the sequencing template. The protocol was immunoSEQ multiplex PCR, while the TCRdb copy is restricted to in-frame clones and leaves out a portion. The sample lists 100,000 to 130,000 clones; roughly 84% were seen once. Germline V gene lookup returns CDR1 SGHVS and CDR2 FNYEAQ. The CDR3 has 16 amino acids. V shed 5 bases and J shed 7 bases, with 21 bases lying between them. This chain links TRBV7-6 with TRBJ2-1; D is perhaps TRBD2 (6 bases). This clonotype was sampled from a human donor with alopecia areata. Here the sequenced sample was CD8+ T cells sorted from blood, taken at week 24, from a patient treated with tofacitinib. The CDR3 sequence is CASSLPTAGPENEQFF. The CDR3 DNA reads as TGTGCCAGCAGCCTCCCGACGGCGGGGCCAGAAAATGAGCAGTTCTTC.